A selection of T cell receptor beta chains follows, all from one sample in a study of cytomegalovirus exposure and HLA in healthy donors. The assay was immunoSEQ multiplex PCR, and TCRdb's table has in-frame clones only and misses some. The sample includes about 63,000 clones, 73% seen only once; the top ten take around 5.4%. Sequences were obtained from PBMCs. These receptors all come from a man aged 50-59 years in good health and CMV-seronegative. Each CDR3 is given with its conserved first and last residue. D genes are given only for firm matches. Rows may omit the clone size; those that give it use once, few, many or a size class.

size: -
V: TRBV6-6
D: -
J: TRBJ1-5
CDR3: CASAQGGIFSNQPQHF
DNA: TGTGCCAGCGCCCAAGGCGGGATTTTTAGCAATCAGCCCCAGCATTTT

size: -
V: TRBV27
D: -
J: TRBJ1-2
CDR3: CASSSTGGGYTF
DNA: TGTGCCAGCAGCTCGACAGGCGGTGGCTACACCTTC

size: -
V: TRBV11-2
D: TRBD2
J: TRBJ2-3
CDR3: CASSLRPAGTSDTQYF
DNA: TGTGCCAGCAGCTTAAGGCCAGCGGGAACCTCAGATACGCAGTATTTT

size: -
V: TRBV2
D: TRBD2
J: TRBJ2-1
CDR3: CASRATSGGRNEQFF
DNA: TGTGCCAGCAGGGCTACTAGCGGGGGGAGGAATGAGCAGTTCTTC

size: -
V: TRBV6-1
D: -
J: TRBJ2-7
CDR3: CASSASGYEQYF
DNA: TGTGCCAGCAGTGCCTCGGGTTACGAGCAGTACTTC

size: -
V: TRBV6-5
D: TRBD2
J: TRBJ2-3
CDR3: CASSYEGGSSLNTQYF
DNA: TGTGCCAGCAGTTACGAGGGAGGGTCCAGTCTTAATACGCAGTATTTT

size: once
V: TRBV27
D: -
J: TRBJ1-2
CDR3: CASSPYQLEGYGYTF
DNA: TGTGCCAGCAGTCCGTACCAGTTGGAGGGGTATGGCTACACCTTC

size: -
V: TRBV7-2
D: TRBD2
J: TRBJ2-3
CDR3: CASSYGGGGADTQYF
DNA: TGTGCCAGCAGCTACGGTGGGGGGGGAGCAGATACGCAGTATTTT

size: -
V: TRBV27
D: TRBD1
J: TRBJ1-6
CDR3: CASSLMDRVSPLHF
DNA: TGTGCCAGCAGTTTAATGGACAGGGTTTCACCCCTCCACTTT

size: -
V: TRBV5-1
D: -
J: TRBJ2-5
CDR3: CASNRRGPAGETQYF
DNA: TGCGCCAGCAATCGGAGGGGCCCCGCGGGGGAGACCCAGTACTTC

size: few
V: TRBV6-6
D: -
J: TRBJ1-1
CDR3: CASLRVVEAFF
DNA: TGTGCCAGCCTCAGGGTAGTTGAAGCTTTCTTT

size: -
V: TRBV6-6
D: -
J: TRBJ2-2
CDR3: CASTKPGTGELFF
DNA: TGTGCCAGCACCAAGCCAGGAACCGGGGAGCTGTTTTTT

size: few
V: TRBV7-9
D: -
J: TRBJ2-7
CDR3: CSSSPLPYEQYF
DNA: TGTTCCAGCAGCCCCCTCCCCTACGAGCAGTACTTC

size: -
V: TRBV7-9
D: TRBD1
J: TRBJ2-7
CDR3: CASSEGQYEQYF
DNA: TGTGCCAGCAGCGAGGGACAGTACGAGCAGTACTTC

size: -
V: TRBV2
D: TRBD1
J: TRBJ1-2
CDR3: CAGGQGSYGYTF
DNA: TGTGCCGGGGGACAGGGCTCTTATGGCTACACCTTC

size: -
V: TRBV11-3
D: TRBD2
J: TRBJ2-3
CDR3: CASSPGGRGGTDTQYF
DNA: TGTGCCAGCAGCCCGGGTGGGCGGGGGGGCACAGATACGCAGTATTTT

size: -
V: TRBV2
D: -
J: TRBJ1-2
CDR3: CASSGTDNYGYTF
DNA: TGTGCCAGCAGTGGGACTGACAACTATGGCTACACCTTC

size: once
V: TRBV5-1
D: -
J: TRBJ2-3
CDR3: CASSLGLSTDTQYF
DNA: TGCGCCAGCAGCTTGGGTCTTAGCACAGATACGCAGTATTTT

size: few
V: TRBV6-1
D: TRBD1
J: TRBJ1-1
CDR3: CASRDRGGTEAFF
DNA: TGTGCCAGCAGGGACAGGGGAGGTACTGAAGCTTTCTTT

size: -
V: TRBV4-2
D: TRBD2
J: TRBJ2-1
CDR3: CASSQDVGDGGAHNEQFF
DNA: TGTGCCAGCAGCCAAGATGTGGGTGACGGGGGGGCGCACAATGAGCAGTTCTTC